Following are 31 T cell receptor beta chains from one sample sequenced in a study of blood T cell repertoires in COVID-19. Method: immunoSEQ multiplex PCR; TCRdb's copy keeps in-frame clones and lacks some. The sample holds approximately 290,000 clones, about 89% seen once. The sample taken for sequencing was peripheral blood. The receptors shown here come from a man aged 25-45 years with acute or convalescent COVID-19.

This chain links TRBV5-1 with TRBJ2-2; D possibly corresponds to TRBD2 (6 bases). The germline V gene has CDR1 SGHRS and CDR2 YFSETQ. Trimming took 4 bases from V and 1 from J, leaving 8 bases between them. The CDR3 covers 14 residues. The CDR3, as DNA: TGCGCCAGCAGCGGGGGGAGGAACACCGGGGAGCTGTTTTTT. Protein product: CASSGGRNTGELFF.

V and J are TRBV5-4 and TRBJ2-2; 9 nucleotides agree with TRBD2. The V and J ends lost 0 bases and 5 bases, in that order; junction bases with no gene match: 5. Germline V gene lookup returns CDR1 SGHNT and CDR2 YYREEE (reference sequence). This CDR3 contains 16 residues. The CDR3 DNA sequence: TGTGCCAGCAGCTTGGCTCCTAGCGGGGCTACCGGGGAGCTGTTTTTT. Residues: CASSLAPSGATGELFF.

The chain joins TRBV28 to TRBJ1-6, with 7 bases aligning to TRBD1. Germline CDR1 reads MDHEN; CDR2 reads SYDVKM. The J segment lost 10 bases and the V segment lost 5 bases, leaving 11 bases of the junction unmatched. The CDR3 extends over 15 amino acids. Here the CDR3 reads CASSPDRVPGSPLHF. The CDR3 region has the DNA TGTGCCAGCAGTCCCGACAGGGTCCCGGGGTCACCCCTCCACTTT.

The chain recombines TRBV30 with TRBJ1-3; D perhaps matches TRBD1 (5 bases). CDR3 size: 14 residues. The germline CDR1 and CDR2 sequences are GTSNPN and SVGIG (reference sequence). Trimming stripped 2 bases from V and 4 bases from J, with 12 bases between. For the CDR3, the DNA is TGTGCCTGGAGTCGCGGGGGAACAGGAAACACCATATATTTT. Translation gives CAWSRGGTGNTIYF.

This chain uses TRBV3-1 (or the pseudogene TRBV3-2) with TRBJ2-3, with 8 bases fitting TRBD2. This CDR3 has 15 residues. The germline gives CDR1 LGHDT, CDR2 YNNKEL (reference sequence). The J segment lost 2 bases and the V segment lost 4 bases, leaving 5 bases of the junction unmatched. The CDR3 bases are TGTGCCAGCAGCCTTATTAGCGGGAACACAGATACGCAGTATTTT. Translating gives CASSLISGNTDTQYF.

The chain uses TRBV20-1 and TRBJ1-1; D is perhaps TRBD1 (5 bases). From germline, CDR1 is DFQATT and CDR2 SNEGSKA (reference sequence). The CDR3 contains 11 residues. V lost 6 bases, J lost 6 bases, and 11 bases lay in between. As DNA, the CDR3 is TGCAGTGCCACACGGACACCTGAAGCTTTCTTT. Its protein product is CSATRTPEAFF.

This clone was picked up many times. The gene calls are TRBV6-6 and TRBJ2-1; 7 bases align to TRBD2. The germline CDR1 and CDR2 sequences are MNHNY and SVGAGI (reference sequence). Trimming removed 6 bases from V and 7 bases from J; junction bases left unmatched: 9. This CDR3 has 14 residues. The CDR3, as DNA: TGTGCCAGCAGGGACACCGGGACTAAAAATGAGCAGTTCTTC. Amino acid sequence: CASRDTGTKNEQFF.

This clone has more than one count but fewer than ten. The genes are TRBV5-6 and TRBJ2-1; D perhaps matches TRBD1 (6 bases). Trimming cost V 1 base and J 7 bases, with 15 bases left between them. This CDR3 is 15 amino acids long. Germline CDR1 SGHDT, CDR2 YYEEEE. CDR3 nucleotides: TGTGCCAGCAGCTTGACGTCAGGGGTAATTAATGAGCAGTTCTTC. Translated: CASSLTSGVINEQFF.

The chain links TRBV6-1 to TRBJ2-7; no firm D call. Germline CDR1 reads MNHNS; CDR2 reads SASEGT. CDR3 length: 14 amino acids. The V end was cut by 1 base, the J end by 4 bases, with 11 bases between. The CDR3, as DNA: TGTGCCAGCAGTGAAGTCGGCAGGTTTTACGAGCAGTACTTC. Translating it yields CASSEVGRFYEQYF.

This clone was counted between two and nine times. V usage is TRBV6-2 or TRBV6-3 and J usage is TRBJ1-3; D might be TRBD1 (5 bases). CDR1 and CDR2 (germline): MNHEY, SVGEGT. The CDR3 covers 15 residues. Trimming removed 6 bases from V and 0 bases from J, with 12 bases in between. The CDR3 nucleotides read TGTGCCAGCAGCCGGGACTTGTCCTCTGGAAACACCATATATTTT. Its translation: CASSRDLSSGNTIYF.

The chain combines TRBV5-4 with TRBJ1-1, with TRBD1 as a possible D gene (5 bases). The V end lost 0 bases, the J end lost 3 bases, and 9 bases lay between the germline ends. Germline CDR1 and CDR2: SGHNT and YYREEE (reference sequence). There are 14 residues in the CDR3. The CDR3 protein is CASSLGGTDTEAFF. The CDR3 coding sequence is TGTGCCAGCAGCTTGGGGGGCACAGACACTGAAGCTTTCTTT.

V and J are TRBV19 and TRBJ1-3; the D is unclear. The germline V gene encodes CDR1 LNHDA and CDR2 SQIVND (reference sequence). The V end lost 4 bases, the J end lost 4 bases, and 11 bases lay between the germline ends. The CDR3 is 14 amino acids. The CDR3 DNA reads as TGTGCCAGTAGTAACCAGGCAGCCGGAAACACCATATATTTT. Protein sequence: CASSNQAAGNTIYF. The full variable domain, with the rest looked up from reference TRBV19 and TRBJ1-3, is DGGITQSPKYLFRKEGQNVTLSCEQNLNHDAMYWYRQDPGQGLRLIYYSQIVNDFQKGDIAEGYSVSREKKESFPLTVTSAQKNPTAFYLCASSNQAAGNTIYFGEGSWLTVV.

This chain connects TRBV5-4 to TRBJ2-2; tentatively, D is TRBD1 (6 bases). Germline V gene lookup returns CDR1 SGHNT and CDR2 YYREEE (reference sequence). Trimming left V 9 bases short and J 1 base short, with 10 bases between. The CDR3 contains 13 residues. The CDR3 DNA reads TGTGCCATCCCGGGACAGAACACCGGGGAGCTGTTTTTT. Its protein is CAIPGQNTGELFF.

The chain combines TRBV2 with TRBJ2-3, with 10 bases aligning to TRBD2. Germline CDR1 is SNHLY and CDR2 is FYNNEI. V trimming: 1 base; J trimming: 6 bases; junction bases outside the gene matches: 13. The CDR3 length is 18 residues. This CDR3 reads CASSEVGASGSRLDTQYF. CDR3 DNA sequence: TGTGCCAGCAGTGAAGTGGGTGCTAGCGGGAGTCGGTTGGATACGCAGTATTTT.

The chain has TRBV4-1 and TRBJ2-7; 14 nucleotides agree with TRBD2. CDR1 and CDR2 from the germline V gene are MGHRA and YSYEKL. The CDR3 is made up of 16 amino acids. With V trimmed by 3 bases and J by 4 bases, 5 bases remained unmatched. The DNA of the CDR3 is TGCGCCAGCAGCCAGACTAGCGGGAGGGCCCAATACGAGCAGTACTTC. Amino acid sequence: CASSQTSGRAQYEQYF.

The V and J genes are TRBV9 and TRBJ2-5; D is uncertain. V was clipped by 1 base and J by 0 bases, with 4 bases between them. This CDR3 region has 13 residues. Germline values: CDR1 SGDLS, CDR2 YYNGEE. DNA of the CDR3: TGTGCCAGCAGCGTATTCGACCAAGAGACCCAGTACTTC. Amino acid sequence: CASSVFDQETQYF. The variable domain in full, with the rest retrieved from reference TRBV9 and TRBJ2-5, is DSGVTQTPKHLITATGQRVTLRCSPRSGDLSVYWYQQSLDQGLQFLIQYYNGEERAKGNILERFSAQQFPDLHSELNLSSLELGDSALYFCASSVFDQETQYFGPGTRLLVL.

The gene calls are TRBV12-5 and TRBJ1-5, with D tentatively TRBD1 (5 bases). The germline V gene encodes CDR1 LGHNT and CDR2 FRNRAP. Trimming shortened V by 4 bases and J by 6 bases, and 19 bases separated the two germline ends. The CDR3 length is 16 residues. CDR3 nucleotides: TGTGCTAGTGGTTCCTCAGGGAATAGTCTGACTCAGCCCCAGCATTTT. It yields the protein CASGSSGNSLTQPQHF.

This clone occurred once. Here the CDR3 reads CASSLGTGNYEQYF. The CDR3 bases are TGTGCCAGCAGCTTAGGGACAGGGAACTACGAGCAGTACTTC. The genes are TRBV5-6 and TRBJ2-7; 9 bases are a match to TRBD1. CDR1 is SGHDT, CDR2 YYEEEE, per germline. This CDR3 is built from 14 residues. Trimming cost V 2 bases and J 3 bases; bases outside gene matches: 3.

The chain recombines TRBV6-5 with TRBJ2-2, with 7 nucleotides matching TRBD2. The germline CDR1 and CDR2 sequences are MNHEY and SVGAGI. This CDR3 has 16 amino acids. Trimming took 2 bases from V and 4 from J; bases not matched to a gene: 7. The chain's CDR3 is CASSYPLGGGTGELFF. For the CDR3, the DNA is TGTGCCAGCAGTTACCCGTTGGGGGGGGGCACCGGGGAGCTGTTTTTT.

The J gene is TRBJ1-1, the V gene TRBV9; D is undetermined. V was trimmed by 3 bases and J by 1 base, leaving 10 bases between them. Germline CDR1 reads SGDLS; CDR2 reads YYNGEE. The CDR3 is 14 residues long. The CDR3 coding sequence is TGTGCCAGCAGCGCCACCCCCGGGAACACTGAAGCTTTCTTT. Amino acids: CASSATPGNTEAFF.

The CDR3 is CASSFGRGGIPGELFF. The CDR3, as DNA: TGTGCCAGCAGCTTCGGACGGGGTGGGATCCCCGGGGAGCTGTTTTTT. The chain has TRBV11-3 and TRBJ2-2; D is possibly TRBD2 (5 bases). The germline V gene has CDR1 SGHNT and CDR2 YENEEA. V lost 3 bases and J 6 bases, leaving 17 bases between the germline ends. This CDR3 is 16 amino acids long.

This clone is a singleton in its sample. V is TRBV30 and J is TRBJ2-1; 11 nucleotides agree with TRBD2. This CDR3 region has 15 residues. J gave up 7 bases and V 0 bases, and 5 bases lay outside the gene matches. Germline CDR1 reads GTSNPN; CDR2 reads SVGIG (reference sequence). The chain's CDR3 is CAWSVTSGNINEQFF. CDR3 nucleotide sequence: TGTGCCTGGAGTGTGACTAGCGGGAATATTAATGAGCAGTTCTTC.

This chain uses TRBV28 with TRBJ1-5; 9 bases line up with TRBD1. Germline CDR1 MDHEN, CDR2 SYDVKM. Trimming removed 9 bases from V and 6 bases from J; junction bases left unmatched: 12. CDR3 length equals 15 residues. In nucleotides, the CDR3 is TGTGCCAGTAAGACAGGGGGTACTGTGGCTCAGCCCCAGCATTTT. Protein: CASKTGGTVAQPQHF.

The chain employs TRBV9 and TRBJ2-1; the match to TRBD2 covers 7 bases. The ends lost 2 bases at V and 5 bases at J; junction bases unmatched: 7. CDR3 length equals 15 residues. CDR1 is SGDLS, CDR2 YYNGEE, per germline. The chain's CDR3 is CASSVSGNTNNEQFF. DNA of the CDR3: TGTGCCAGCAGCGTGAGCGGGAATACAAACAATGAGCAGTTCTTC.

This clone appeared a few times. The chain is built from TRBV28 and TRBJ1-6; 10 bases align to TRBD1. This CDR3 has 15 residues. Germline loops: CDR1 MDHEN, CDR2 SYDVKM. J was trimmed by 9 bases and V by 6 bases; bases with no gene match: 8. CDR3 residues: CASRPTGTGVSPLHF. CDR3 nucleotides: TGTGCCAGCAGGCCTACCGGGACAGGGGTTTCACCCCTCCACTTT.

The V and J genes are TRBV25-1 and TRBJ1-1, with D hard to call. V lost 6 bases to trimming and J lost 0 bases, with 5 bases between them. The CDR3 is made up of 12 amino acids. Germline V gene sequence: CDR1 MGHDK, CDR2 SYGVNS. This chain's CDR3 is CASSPVNTEAFF. The DNA of the CDR3 is TGTGCCAGCAGCCCAGTGAACACTGAAGCTTTCTTT.

The rearrangement uses TRBV15 and TRBJ2-5; tentatively, D is TRBD2 (5 bases). This CDR3 contains 13 residues. V was shortened by 3 bases and J by 4 bases, with 9 bases between the two germline ends. CDR1 LNHNV and CDR2 YYDKDF come from the germline V gene (reference sequence). The CDR3 DNA reads TGTGCCACCAGCAGCCTAGCCCCAGAGACCCAGTACTTC. This gives the protein CATSSLAPETQYF.

The chain combines TRBV11-3 with TRBJ1-1; D may be TRBD1 (6 bases). The V end lost 3 bases, the J end lost 6 bases, and 11 bases lay between the germline ends. Germline V gives CDR1 SGHNT, CDR2 YENEEA. The CDR3 has 13 amino acids. CDR3 amino acids: CASSFGGNAEAFF. The CDR3 coding sequence is TGTGCCAGCAGCTTTGGGGGCAACGCTGAAGCTTTCTTT.

The V and J genes are TRBV28 and TRBJ1-5, with 7 bases fitting TRBD1. CDR1 and CDR2 from the germline V gene are MDHEN and SYDVKM. Losses at the gene ends were 5 bases for V and 9 bases for J; bases not matched to a gene: 19. The CDR3 spans 17 residues. For the CDR3, the DNA is TGTGCCAGCAGTCCTAACAGGGGCGGTCGCCTCCGATGGCCCCAGCATTTT. Translating it yields CASSPNRGGRLRWPQHF.

In DNA form, the CDR3 reads TGTGCCAGCAGTTCCCACCGCAGTTATGGCTACACCTTC. It encodes CASSSHRSYGYTF. J is TRBJ1-2 and V is TRBV28; D ambiguous. Germline V CDR1 and CDR2: MDHEN, SYDVKM. The CDR3 is 13 residues long. Between the trimmed V and J ends, which lost 4 bases and 5 bases, there was a span of 11 bases.

The V and J genes are TRBV2 and TRBJ2-2; D is perhaps TRBD2 (6 bases). V was clipped by 3 bases and J by 0 bases, with 11 bases between them. Germline assignment: CDR1 SNHLY and CDR2 FYNNEI. The CDR3 length is 16 residues. CDR3 sequence (DNA): TGTGCCAGCAGTGAGGTTGCGGGGACGAACACCGGGGAGCTGTTTTTT. Amino acids: CASSEVAGTNTGELFF. The full variable domain, with the rest looked up from reference TRBV2 and TRBJ2-2, is EPEVTQTPSHQVTQMGQEVILRCVPISNHLYFYWYRQILGQKVEFLVSFYNNEISEKSEIFDDQFSVERPDGSNFTLKIRSTKLEDSAMYFCASSEVAGTNTGELFFGEGSRLTVL.